This T cell receptor (beta chain) was captured by sequencing in a study of Graves' ophthalmopathy and Graves' hyperthyroidism. Study-wide context: Researchers classed hyperthyroidism as stable given no ophthalmopathy within 18 months of follow-up. Study-wide results and caveats: Discriminating ophthalmopathy from stable hyperthyroidism, a 13-signature model attained a sensitivity of over 85% and a specificity of around 77%. The blood repertoire also included most expanded thyroid clonotypes above 0.001 frequency.

This clonotype has a count of ten or more. Its target is unknown. Amplifying from RNA transcripts, the study obtained TCR beta CDR3 regions. First-round RT-PCR used HTBI primers; second-round multiplex PCR followed. From the multiplex PCR reads, TCRdb called clonotypes with MiXCR, one entry per CDR3 protein. The sample contains around 1.1 million distinct CDR3 sequences, 35% to 40% of which appear only once. CDR3 length equals 12 residues. Deletions cut 8 bases from V and 1 base from J, with 8 bases between. This TCR came from an adult man with Graves' hyperthyroidism. Sequencing was done on a sample of peripheral blood or thyroid tissue (not recorded which). The chain employs TRBV12-3 or TRBV12-4 and TRBJ2-5; D is possibly TRBD1 or TRBD2 (6 bases each). In nucleotides, the CDR3 is TGTGCCAGCGGAGGGGGCCAAGAGACCCAGTACTTC. Its protein product is CASGGGQETQYF.